The rows below give T cell receptor beta chains drawn from one sample of a study of identical twins. TCRdb itself ran the 5' RACE reads through MiXCR, one entry per CDR3 protein. The sample has 400,000 to 500,000 distinct CDR3 sequences; around a sixth are singletons. The sample was naive T cells sorted from blood. These receptors originate from a man in his fifties in good health. Each CDR3 is given with its conserved first and last residue. Fields, in order: clone size, D gene, V gene, J gene, CDR3 protein, CDR3 DNA. D genes are given only for firm matches. Clone size is given for some rows only: seen once, a few or many times, or a class if the clone is expanded.

many	-	TRBV3-1	TRBJ2-1	CASSQDLKGYNEQFF	TGTGCCAGCAGCCAAGATCTAAAGGGTTACAATGAGCAGTTCTTC
few	TRBD1	TRBV4-2	TRBJ2-2	CASSLQGAGANTGELFF	TGTGCCAGCAGCCTACAGGGGGCAGGGGCAAACACCGGGGAGCTGTTTTTT
-	-	TRBV7-2	TRBJ1-5	CASSRGDMSNQPQHF	TGTGCCAGCAGTAGGGGGGACATGAGCAATCAGCCCCAGCATTTT
-	-	TRBV12-3/TRBV12-4	TRBJ2-2	CASSLGNRDTGELFF	TGTGCCAGCAGTTTAGGAAACAGGGACACCGGGGAGCTGTTTTTT
-	-	TRBV2	TRBJ2-7	CASSGTLPSHEQYF	TGTGCCAGCAGCGGGACTCTCCCGTCACACGAGCAGTACTTC
-	TRBD1	TRBV5-1	TRBJ2-7	CASSWGDRGSGGEQYF	TGCGCCAGCAGCTGGGGGGACAGGGGATCGGGTGGCGAGCAGTACTTC
few	TRBD1	TRBV5-1	TRBJ2-1	CASSLEGQGDEQFF	TGCGCCAGCAGCTTGGAGGGACAGGGCGATGAGCAGTTCTTC
-	-	TRBV19	TRBJ1-5	CASSTTGGTNQPQHF	TGTGCCAGTAGTACGACGGGGGGAACCAATCAGCCCCAGCATTTT
-	-	TRBV30	TRBJ2-5	CAWTTGETPQETQYF	TGTGCCTGGACAACCGGGGAGACTCCTCAAGAGACCCAGTACTTC
many	TRBD2	TRBV11-2	TRBJ2-2	CASSPREVAGAYGELFF	TGTGCCAGCAGCCCCCGGGAAGTAGCGGGAGCGTACGGGGAGCTGTTTTTT
-	-	TRBV29-1	TRBJ1-2	CSVDTAGSDGYTF	TGCAGCGTTGACACGGCGGGTTCGGATGGCTACACCTTC
-	-	TRBV27	TRBJ2-7	CASSSLARPYEQYF	TGTGCCAGCAGTTCCCTAGCGAGGCCCTACGAGCAGTACTTC
-	TRBD1	TRBV7-8	TRBJ2-6	CASSLVGTGRSGANVLTF	TGTGCCAGCAGCTTAGTGGGGACAGGGAGGTCTGGGGCCAACGTCCTGACTTTC
few	-	TRBV28	TRBJ1-6	CASSSSGGANSPLHF	TGTGCCAGCAGTTCCTCCGGGGGGGCCAATTCACCCCTCCACTTT
-	-	TRBV7-3	TRBJ1-1	CASRSTGGTEAFF	TGTGCCAGCAGATCTACAGGAGGCACTGAAGCTTTCTTT
-	-	TRBV20-1	TRBJ2-3	CSGSPPLPRTDTQYF	TGCAGTGGGAGTCCTCCGCTACCCCGCACAGATACGCAGTATTTT
-	TRBD2	TRBV7-2	TRBJ2-7	CASSLGSGRGEQYF	TGTGCCAGCAGCTTAGGTAGCGGGAGAGGCGAGCAGTACTTC
-	TRBD1	TRBV15	TRBJ2-1	CATSREAQGAYNEQFF	TGTGCCACCAGCAGAGAGGCACAGGGGGCGTACAATGAGCAGTTCTTC
-	-	TRBV28	TRBJ2-5	CASRADGSPQTQYF	TGTGCCAGCAGGGCGGACGGGAGCCCACAGACCCAGTACTTC
few	TRBD1	TRBV5-1	TRBJ1-1	CASSLGGGAGTEAFF	TGCGCCAGCAGCTTGGGAGGGGGCGCGGGCACTGAAGCTTTCTTT
many	TRBD2	TRBV20-1	TRBJ2-3	CSATGLAKSTDTQYF	TGCAGTGCTACGGGACTAGCGAAGAGCACAGATACGCAGTATTTT
few	TRBD1	TRBV7-2	TRBJ2-7	CASSFGRDRAYEQYF	TGTGCCAGCAGCTTTGGAAGGGACAGGGCCTACGAGCAGTACTTC
-	TRBD2	TRBV12-5	TRBJ2-1	CASGLVVRRGAFNEQFF	TGTGCTAGTGGTTTGGTAGTAAGGCGGGGGGCTTTCAATGAGCAGTTCTTC
-	-	TRBV12-1	TRBJ2-1	CASSVWGLDITGNEQFF	TGTGCCAGCAGCGTTTGGGGACTAGACATAACTGGCAATGAGCAGTTCTTC